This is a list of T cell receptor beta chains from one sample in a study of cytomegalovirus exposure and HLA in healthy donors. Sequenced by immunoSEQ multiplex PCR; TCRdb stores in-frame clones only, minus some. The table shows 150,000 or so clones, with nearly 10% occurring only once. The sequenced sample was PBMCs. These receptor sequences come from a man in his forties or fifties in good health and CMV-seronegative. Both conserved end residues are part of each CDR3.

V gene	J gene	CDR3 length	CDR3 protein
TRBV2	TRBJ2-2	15	CASRRTGGESGELFF
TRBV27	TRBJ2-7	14	CASSIQGGSYEQYF
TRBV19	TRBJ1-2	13	CASNIPGNYGYTF
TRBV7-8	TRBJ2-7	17	CASSSTGQGVSSYEQYF
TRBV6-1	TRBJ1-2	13	CASSERAGAGYTF
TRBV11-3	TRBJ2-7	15	CASITAGLEAYEQYF
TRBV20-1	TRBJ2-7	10	CSGLSYEQYF
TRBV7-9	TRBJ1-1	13	CASSLARNREAFF
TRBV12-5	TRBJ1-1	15	CASALIGALNTEAFF
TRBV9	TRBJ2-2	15	CASSQQGAQTGELFF
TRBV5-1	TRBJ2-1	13	CASSPHRGREQFF
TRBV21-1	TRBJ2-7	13	CASSKEGGYEQYF
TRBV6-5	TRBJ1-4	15	CASSANFEIPEKLFF
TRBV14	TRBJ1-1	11	CASSQDLGAFF
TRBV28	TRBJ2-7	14	CASRLAGSSYEQYF
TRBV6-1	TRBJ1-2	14	CASSPRDSNYGYTF
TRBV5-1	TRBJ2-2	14	CASNLAGGPGELFF
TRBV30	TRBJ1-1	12	CAWSQGWTEAFF
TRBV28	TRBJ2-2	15	CASSSGGQNTGELFF
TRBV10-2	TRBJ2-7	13	CASSGDIFDEQYF
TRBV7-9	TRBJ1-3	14	CASSPGVSGNTIYF
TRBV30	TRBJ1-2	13	CAFGHGTGYGYTF
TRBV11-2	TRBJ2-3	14	CASSLTSGYSTQYF
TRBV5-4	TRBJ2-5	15	CASSHFGQSQETQYF
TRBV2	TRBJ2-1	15	CASSQQGVDYNEQFF
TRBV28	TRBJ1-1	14	CASSSRELNTEAFF
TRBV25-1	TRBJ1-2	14	CASSSDRAGYGYTF
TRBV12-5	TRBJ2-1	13	CASGLDSYNEQFF
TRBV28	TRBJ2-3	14	CASNSGRETDTQYF
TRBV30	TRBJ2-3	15	CAWRDSPRLADTQYF
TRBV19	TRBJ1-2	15	CASSIWTVTIPGYTF
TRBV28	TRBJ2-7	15	CASSYSRDAGWEQYF
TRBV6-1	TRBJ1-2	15	CASSATPGQGYGYTF
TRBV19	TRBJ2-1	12	CATRTRFNEQFF
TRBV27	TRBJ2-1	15	CASSLGTSVGNEQFF
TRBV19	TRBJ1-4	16	CASRSEGAHQQEKLFF
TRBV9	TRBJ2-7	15	CASSVRPGQGEEQYF
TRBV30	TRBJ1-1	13	CAWSVRDRAEAFF
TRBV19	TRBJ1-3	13	CATRSLGGNTIYF
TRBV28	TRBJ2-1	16	CASSPFEREAFNEQFF
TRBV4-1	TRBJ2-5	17	CASSQDRARTVQETQYF
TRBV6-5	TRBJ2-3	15	CASRTTSGGGDTQYF
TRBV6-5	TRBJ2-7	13	CASRTGTGYEQYF
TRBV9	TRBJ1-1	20	CASSPRTGVDLGPMNTEAFF
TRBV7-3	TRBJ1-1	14	CASSSQGPGTEAFF
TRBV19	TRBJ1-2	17	CASSTTSDRVITYGYTF
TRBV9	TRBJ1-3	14	CASSAYYSGNTIYF
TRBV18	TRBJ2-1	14	CASSPLRGANEQFF